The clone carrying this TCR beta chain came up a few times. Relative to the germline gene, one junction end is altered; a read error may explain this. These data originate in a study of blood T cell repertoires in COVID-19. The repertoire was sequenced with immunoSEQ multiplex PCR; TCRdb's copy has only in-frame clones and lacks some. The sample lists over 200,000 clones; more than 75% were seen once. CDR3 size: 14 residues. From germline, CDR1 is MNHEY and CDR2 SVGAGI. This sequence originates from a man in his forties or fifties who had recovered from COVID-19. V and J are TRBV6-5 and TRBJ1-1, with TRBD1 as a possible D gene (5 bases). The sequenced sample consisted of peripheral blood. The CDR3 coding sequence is TGCTCCGTCCTTGGGACTGCAGGAGGCACTGAAGCTTTCTTT. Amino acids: CSVLGTAGGTEAFF.